This T cell receptor beta chain comes out of a study of cytomegalovirus exposure and HLA in healthy donors. Study results and caveats: Researchers reportedly found TCR beta sequences accurately predicted most subjects' HLA-A and HLA-B alleles. Later examination showed HLA-associated TCR beta chains had greater clonal expansion than equally common others. There were reportedly fewer N-insertions in an Asian-associated ancestry cluster than the approximately 670-donor mean, in a later analysis.

On this clone: Its antigen remains unidentified.

60 Vbeta and 13 Jbeta primers were used in PCR. The authors' processing: In a later analysis, 75 million to 85 million unique TCR beta chains included roughly 11 million shared by two or more donors. TCRdb keeps only in-frame clones here, not all; method: immunoSEQ multiplex PCR. For V, J and clone size, that table is used; D and trimming come from the DNA. The sample shows under 150,000 clones, 70% to 80% of them seen only once. This sequence originates from a young man in good health and CMV-seronegative. The sequencing sample was made of PBMCs.

The CDR3 region is CASSLQGNYEQYF. CDR3 nucleotide sequence: TGTGCCAGCAGCTTACAGGGAAACTACGAGCAGTACTTC. V and J are TRBV7-2 and TRBJ2-7; possible D gene TRBD1, 5 bases. Trimming left V 2 bases short and J 3 bases short, with 8 bases between. This CDR3 comprises 13 residues. Germline CDR1 and CDR2: SGHTA and FQGNSA.